This T cell receptor beta chain is drawn from a study of shared clonotypes between healthy human individuals. Sequenced by immunoSEQ multiplex PCR; TCRdb stores in-frame clones only, minus some. The table includes about 340,000 clones, less than 85% detected once. Germline CDR1 and CDR2: SGDLS and YYNGEE. Trimming took 4 bases from V and 1 from J, leaving 18 bases between them. The CDR3 contains 16 residues. The TCR comes from a man aged 25 to 45 in good health. J is TRBJ2-7 and V is TRBV9; possibly TRBD2 for D (6 bases). The sample was memory CD4+ T cells sorted from blood. Subset: CD45RA-negative fraction. The CDR3 region has the DNA TGTGCCAGCAGCCTTGGGTCGGGACTGGAATCCTACGAGCAGTACTTC. Amino acid sequence: CASSLGSGLESYEQYF.